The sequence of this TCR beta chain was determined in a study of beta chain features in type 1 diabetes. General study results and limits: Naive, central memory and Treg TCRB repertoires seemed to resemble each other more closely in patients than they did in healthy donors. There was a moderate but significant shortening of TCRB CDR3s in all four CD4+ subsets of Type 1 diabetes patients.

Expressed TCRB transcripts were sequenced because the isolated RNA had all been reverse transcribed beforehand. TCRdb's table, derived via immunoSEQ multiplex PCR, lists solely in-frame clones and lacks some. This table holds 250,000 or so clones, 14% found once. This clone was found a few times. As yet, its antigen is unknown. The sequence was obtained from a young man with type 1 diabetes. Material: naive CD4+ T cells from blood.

CDR3 in DNA: TGCGCCAGCAGCATCGGCGGAGACTACGAGCAGTACTTC. It encodes CASSIGGDYEQYF. The rearrangement joins TRBV5-1 to TRBJ2-7; D is undetermined. The ends were cut back, 4 bases at V and 3 bases at J, with 11 bases in the middle. The V gene's germline CDR1 is SGHRS and CDR2 YFSETQ. The CDR3 is 13 residues long.